Only a few counts were recorded for the clone carrying this T cell receptor (beta chain). This sample is part of a study of early T cells in non-severe SARS-CoV-2 infection. The overall study: Sequencing used unsorted whole-blood bulk RNA, so chains lack pairing.

In germline, CDR1 is SEHNR, CDR2 FQNEAQ (reference sequence). V was pared by 3 bases and J by 4 bases, with 11 bases of the junction left unmatched. The CDR3 is 17 residues long. Tagging with unique molecular identifiers was applied to individual cDNA molecules. Via MiXCR, TCRdb re-called the 5' RACE reads, giving one row per CDR3 protein. The top ten hold roughly 8% of the sample, which has some 32,000 distinct CDR3 sequences, about 3.9% seen once. The chain couples TRBV7-9 to TRBJ2-3, with 9 bases lining up with TRBD2. The material sequenced was whole blood. This clonotype originated in an adult who was a healthcare worker with PCR-confirmed SARS-CoV-2 infection or an uninfected control (not recorded which). CDR3 in DNA: TGTGCCAGCAGCTTGACGCGGGGGGGCCTCCCCGCAGATACGCAGTATTTT. As protein: CASSLTRGGLPADTQYF.